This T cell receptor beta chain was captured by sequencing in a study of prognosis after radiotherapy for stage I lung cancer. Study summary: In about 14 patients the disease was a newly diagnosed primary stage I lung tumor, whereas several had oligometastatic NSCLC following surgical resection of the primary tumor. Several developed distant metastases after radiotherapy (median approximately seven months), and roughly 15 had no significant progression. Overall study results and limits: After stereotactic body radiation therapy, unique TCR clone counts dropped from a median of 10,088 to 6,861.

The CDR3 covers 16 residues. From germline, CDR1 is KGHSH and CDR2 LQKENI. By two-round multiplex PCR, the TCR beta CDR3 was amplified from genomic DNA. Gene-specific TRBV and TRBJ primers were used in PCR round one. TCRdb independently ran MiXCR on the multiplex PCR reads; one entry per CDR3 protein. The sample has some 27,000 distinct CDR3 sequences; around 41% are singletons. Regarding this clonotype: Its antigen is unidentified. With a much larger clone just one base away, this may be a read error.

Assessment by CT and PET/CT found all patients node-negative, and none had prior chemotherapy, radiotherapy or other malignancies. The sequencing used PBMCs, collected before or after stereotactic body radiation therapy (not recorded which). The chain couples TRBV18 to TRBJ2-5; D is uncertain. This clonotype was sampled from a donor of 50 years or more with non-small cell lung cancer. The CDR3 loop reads CASSPRMAEPQENQYF. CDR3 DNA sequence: TGTGCCAGCTCACCACGAATGGCGGAACCTCAAGAGAACCAGTACTTC.